This TCR beta chain was documented in a study of monozygotic twins with inflammatory bowel disease. CDR3 size: 13 residues. The germline CDR1 and CDR2 sequences are SGHAT and FQNNGV. Regarding the study as a whole: For repertoire similarity, concordant twins did not differ from discordant twins, possibly because power was limited.

From the 5' RACE reads, TCRdb lists one entry per CDR3 protein and no DNA. This sample's clone table lists approximately 160,000 distinct CDR3 sequences. Concerning this clonotype: Its antigen is not identified.

Researchers isolated total RNA from whole blood without sorting T cells. V is TRBV11-2 and J is TRBJ1-2; the D gene TCRdb calls, TRBD1, cannot be checked with no DNA. This sequence originates from a human donor with ulcerative colitis or Crohn's disease, or a healthy co-twin of an affected twin (not recorded which). Sequenced sample: blood. CDR3 amino acids: CASSSRTGGGYTF.